This T cell receptor (beta chain) was identified during a study of T cell responses to AZD1222 COVID-19 vaccine. The ends lost 0 bases at V and 5 bases at J; junction bases unmatched: 3. CDR3 length: 15 residues. CDR1 and CDR2 from the germline V gene are MNHEY and SMNVEV (reference sequence). TCRdb's table, derived via immunoSEQ multiplex PCR, lists solely in-frame clones and lacks some. The sample carries over 100,000 clones, 85% to 95% recorded once. This material consisted of peripheral blood, taken on day 0 of AZD1222 vaccination. The TCR was taken from an adult in good health. The chain combines TRBV27 with TRBJ1-5; TRBD1 agrees at 8 bases. CDR3 residues: CASSLSTGGYQPQHF. CDR3 nucleotide sequence: TGTGCCAGCAGTTTATCTACAGGGGGGTATCAGCCCCAGCATTTT.